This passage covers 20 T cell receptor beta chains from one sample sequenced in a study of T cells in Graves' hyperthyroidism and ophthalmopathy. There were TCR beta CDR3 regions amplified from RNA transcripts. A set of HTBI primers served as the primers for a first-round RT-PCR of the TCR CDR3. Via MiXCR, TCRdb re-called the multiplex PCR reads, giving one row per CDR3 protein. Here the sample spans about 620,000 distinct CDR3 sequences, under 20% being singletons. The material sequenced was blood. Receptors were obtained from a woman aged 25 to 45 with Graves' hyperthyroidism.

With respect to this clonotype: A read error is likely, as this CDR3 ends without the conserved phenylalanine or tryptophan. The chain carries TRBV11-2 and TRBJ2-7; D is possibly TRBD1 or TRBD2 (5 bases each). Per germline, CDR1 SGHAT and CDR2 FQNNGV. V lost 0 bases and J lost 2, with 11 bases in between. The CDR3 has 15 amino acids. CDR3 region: CASSLDRGRTYEQYL. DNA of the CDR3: TGTGCCAGCAGCTTAGATCGGGGCAGAACCTACGAGCAGTACCTC.

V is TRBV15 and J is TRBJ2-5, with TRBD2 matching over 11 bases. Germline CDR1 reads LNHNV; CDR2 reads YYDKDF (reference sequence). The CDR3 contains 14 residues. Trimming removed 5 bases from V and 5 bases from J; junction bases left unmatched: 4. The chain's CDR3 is CATSVRLAGETQYF. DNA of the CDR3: TGTGCCACCAGCGTACGACTAGCGGGGGAGACCCAGTACTTC.

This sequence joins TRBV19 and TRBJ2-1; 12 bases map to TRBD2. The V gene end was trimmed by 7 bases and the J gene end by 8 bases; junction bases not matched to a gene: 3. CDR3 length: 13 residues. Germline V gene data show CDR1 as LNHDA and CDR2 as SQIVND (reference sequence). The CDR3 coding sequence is TGTGCCAGTAAGCTAGCGGGAGGGTATGAGCAGTTCTTC. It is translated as CASKLAGGYEQFF.

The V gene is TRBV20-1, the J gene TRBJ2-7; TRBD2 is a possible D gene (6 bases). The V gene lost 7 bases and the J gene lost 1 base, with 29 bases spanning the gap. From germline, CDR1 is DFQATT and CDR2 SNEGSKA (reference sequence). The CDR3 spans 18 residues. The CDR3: CSGFPSGGKYGSSYEQYF. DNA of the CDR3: TGCAGTGGATTCCCATCTGGGGGGAAGTACGGATCGTCCTACGAGCAGTACTTC.

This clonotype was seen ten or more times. The CDR3 spells CSVLGQGSQASYEQYF. CDR3 coding DNA: TGCAGCGTTTTAGGGCAGGGGTCCCAAGCCTCCTACGAGCAGTACTTC. The chain couples TRBV29-1 to TRBJ2-7; D may be TRBD1 (6 bases). The V gene's germline CDR1 is SQVTM and CDR2 ANQGSEA. The V gene lost 5 bases and the J gene lost 0 bases, with 20 bases spanning the gap. This CDR3 has 16 residues.

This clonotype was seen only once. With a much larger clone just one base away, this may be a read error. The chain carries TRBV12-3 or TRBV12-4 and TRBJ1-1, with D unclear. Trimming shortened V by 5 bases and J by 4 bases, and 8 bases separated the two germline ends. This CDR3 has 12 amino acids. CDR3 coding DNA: TGTGCCAGCAGTGTGTGGTGCACTGAAGCTTTCTTT. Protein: CASSVWCTEAFF.

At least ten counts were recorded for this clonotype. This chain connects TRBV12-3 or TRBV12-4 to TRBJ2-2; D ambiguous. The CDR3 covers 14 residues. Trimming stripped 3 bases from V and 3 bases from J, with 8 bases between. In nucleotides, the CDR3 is TGTGCCAGCAGTTTTGCAGGCGACACCGGGGAGCTGTTTTTT. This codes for CASSFAGDTGELFF.

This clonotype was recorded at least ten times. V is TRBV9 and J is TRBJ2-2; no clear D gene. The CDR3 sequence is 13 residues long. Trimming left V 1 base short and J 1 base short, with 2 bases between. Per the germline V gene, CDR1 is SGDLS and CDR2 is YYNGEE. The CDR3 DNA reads TGTGCCAGCAGCGTAAAGAACACCGGGGAGCTGTTTTTT. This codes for CASSVKNTGELFF.

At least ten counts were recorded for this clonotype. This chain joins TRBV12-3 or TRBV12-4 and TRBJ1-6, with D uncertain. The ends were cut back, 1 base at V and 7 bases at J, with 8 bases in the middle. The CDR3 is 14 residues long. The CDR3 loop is CASSLGAWNSPLHF. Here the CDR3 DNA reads TGTGCCAGCAGTTTAGGAGCCTGGAATTCACCCCTCCACTTT.

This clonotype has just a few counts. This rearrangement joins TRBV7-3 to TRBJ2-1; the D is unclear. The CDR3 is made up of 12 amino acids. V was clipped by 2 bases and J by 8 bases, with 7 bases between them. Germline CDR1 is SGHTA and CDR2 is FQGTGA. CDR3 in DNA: TGTGCCAGCAGCTTAGACGAGGATGAGCAGTTCTTC. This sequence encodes CASSLDEDEQFF.

Here the CDR3 DNA reads TGTGCCAGCATCCTAAACTCACAGGGTTATGGCTACACCTTC. Its translation is CASILNSQGYGYTF. The chain employs TRBV7-9 and TRBJ1-2, with D tentatively TRBD1 (6 bases). The CDR3 is 14 residues long. The germline V gene encodes CDR1 SEHNR and CDR2 FQNEAQ (reference sequence). Trimming stripped 7 bases from V and 5 bases from J, with 17 bases between.

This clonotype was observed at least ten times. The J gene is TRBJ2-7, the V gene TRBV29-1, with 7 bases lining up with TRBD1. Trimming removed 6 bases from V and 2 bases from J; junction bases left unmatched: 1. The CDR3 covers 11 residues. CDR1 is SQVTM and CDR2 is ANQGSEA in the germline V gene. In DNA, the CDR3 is TGCAGCGTGGGGACAGCCTACGAGCAGTACTTC. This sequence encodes CSVGTAYEQYF.

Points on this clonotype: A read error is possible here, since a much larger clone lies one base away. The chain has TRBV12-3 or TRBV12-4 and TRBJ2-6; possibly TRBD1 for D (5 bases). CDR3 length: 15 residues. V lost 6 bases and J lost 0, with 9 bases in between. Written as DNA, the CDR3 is TGTGCCAGCAGCCGCAGGGACTCTGGGGCCAACGTCCTGACTTTC. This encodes CASSRRDSGANVLTF.

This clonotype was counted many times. CDR3 in DNA: TGTGCCAGCAGACTTCTGGACGGAACCTACGAGCAGTACTTC. It specifies CASRLLDGTYEQYF. This chain connects TRBV2 to TRBJ2-7; D is undetermined. The CDR3 has 14 residues. V gave up 6 bases and J gave up 2 bases, with 14 bases separating them. The V gene's germline CDR1 is SNHLY and CDR2 FYNNEI.

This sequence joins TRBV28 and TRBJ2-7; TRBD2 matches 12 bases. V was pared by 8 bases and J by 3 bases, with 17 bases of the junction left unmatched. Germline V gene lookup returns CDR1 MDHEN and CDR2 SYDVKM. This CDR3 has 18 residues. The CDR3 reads CASSPDRVGLAGLYEQYF. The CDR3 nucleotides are TGTGCCAGCTCACCGGACAGAGTGGGACTAGCGGGTCTCTACGAGCAGTACTTC.

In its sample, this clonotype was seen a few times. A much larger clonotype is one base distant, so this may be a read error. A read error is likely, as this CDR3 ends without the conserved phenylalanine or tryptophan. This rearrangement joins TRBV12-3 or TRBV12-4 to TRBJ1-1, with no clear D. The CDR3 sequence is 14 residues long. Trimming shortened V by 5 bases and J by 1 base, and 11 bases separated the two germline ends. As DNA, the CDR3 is TGTGCCAGCAGTCCCATAGCCGGGAACACTGAAGCTTTCCTT. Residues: CASSPIAGNTEAFL.

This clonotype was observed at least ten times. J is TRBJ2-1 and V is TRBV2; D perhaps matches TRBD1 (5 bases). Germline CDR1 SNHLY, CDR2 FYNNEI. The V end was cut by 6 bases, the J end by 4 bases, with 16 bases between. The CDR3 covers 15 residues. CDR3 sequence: CASSRTTLLYNEQFF. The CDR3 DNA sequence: TGTGCCAGCAGCCGGACAACGTTGTTATACAATGAGCAGTTCTTC.

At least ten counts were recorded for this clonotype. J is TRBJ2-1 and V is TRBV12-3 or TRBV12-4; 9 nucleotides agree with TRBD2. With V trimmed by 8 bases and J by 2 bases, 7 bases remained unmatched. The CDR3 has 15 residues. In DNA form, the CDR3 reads TGTGCCAGCCGCGGGGGGGAATTGACCTACAATGAGCAGTTCTTC. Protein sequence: CASRGGELTYNEQFF.

The CDR3: CASSRRRTREPQHF. CDR3 bases: TGCGCCAGCAGCCGCCGACGGACTAGGGAGCCCCAGCATTTT. The chain combines TRBV4-3 with TRBJ1-5; no clear D. The CDR3 has 14 residues. V lost 4 bases, J lost 8 bases, and 15 bases lay in between. Germline V gives CDR1 LGHNA, CDR2 YSLEER.

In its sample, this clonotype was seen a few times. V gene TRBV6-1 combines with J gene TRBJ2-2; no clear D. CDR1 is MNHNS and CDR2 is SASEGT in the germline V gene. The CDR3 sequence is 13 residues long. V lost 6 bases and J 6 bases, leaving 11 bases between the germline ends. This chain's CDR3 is CASSLSKAGELFF. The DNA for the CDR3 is TGTGCCAGCAGCCTCAGTAAGGCCGGGGAGCTGTTTTTT.